One sample yielded the 12 T cell receptor beta chains listed below, sequenced in a study of T cell repertoires in cytomegalovirus infection. TCRdb ran MiXCR on the reads and lists one entry per CDR3 protein. The profile shows around 530,000 distinct CDR3 sequences, roughly 29% of them singletons. The sequenced material came from PBMCs. Receptors were obtained from a human donor in good health (CMV status not recorded). Some clones in this sample may be carry-over from other donors' samples.

The rearrangement links TRBV6-2 or TRBV6-3 to TRBJ1-1; TRBD1 is a possible D gene (6 bases). Germline V lookup: CDR1 MNHEY, CDR2 SVGEGT. The V and J ends lost 6 bases and 6 bases respectively, with 20 bases between them. The CDR3 is 15 amino acids. CDR3 sequence (DNA): TGTGCCAGCAGCCTCATGGCAGGGGTCGGGCCTGAAGCTTTCTTT. Translated: CASSLMAGVGPEAFF.

This clonotype was observed a single time. This rearrangement joins TRBV28 to TRBJ1-2; D remains ambiguous. This CDR3 has 13 amino acids. Trimming took off 5 bases at V and 7 bases at J, with 14 bases between the two ends. Germline CDR1 is MDHEN and CDR2 is SYDVKM. Here the CDR3 reads CASSPLWTVGYTF. The CDR3 nucleotides read TGTGCCAGCAGTCCCCTGTGGACGGTTGGCTACACCTTC.

V and J are TRBV18 and TRBJ2-5; D gene unclear. CDR1 KGHSH and CDR2 LQKENI come from the germline V gene. The CDR3 length is 12 residues. Trimming took 4 bases from V and 3 from J, leaving 6 bases between them. The CDR3 region has the DNA TGTGCCAGCTCACTCGAGGAAGAGACCCAGTACTTC. Encoded protein: CASSLEEETQYF.

The rearrangement joins TRBV5-8 to TRBJ2-7; possible D gene TRBD2, 5 bases. V lost 0 bases and J lost 6, with 10 bases in between. The CDR3 consists of 13 residues. Germline CDR1 is SGHTS and CDR2 is YDEGEE. The CDR3 DNA is TGTGCCAGCAGCTTGGGGGGAGTAGCCGAGCAGTACTTC. It yields the protein CASSLGGVAEQYF.

This clonotype showed up just a few times. This sequence joins TRBV4-1 and TRBJ2-3; the match to TRBD1 covers 11 bases. The length of the CDR3 is 17 residues. V lost 3 bases and J lost 5; bases outside the gene matches: 10. The germline V gene has CDR1 MGHRA and CDR2 YSYEKL. CDR3 nucleotides: TGCGCCAGCAGCCACAAAATTCCGGGACAGGGGGTAGATACGCAGTATTTT. Its translation: CASSHKIPGQGVDTQYF.

V is TRBV27 and J is TRBJ2-3; 12 positions match TRBD2. Germline assignment: CDR1 MNHEY and CDR2 SMNVEV (reference sequence). With V trimmed by 0 bases and J by 2 bases, 15 bases remained unmatched. This CDR3 region has 21 residues. The CDR3 DNA follows: TGTGCCAGCAGTTTATCGATAATCTCTCTAGCGGGAGGGATTAACACAGATACGCAGTATTTT. Translation gives CASSLSIISLAGGINTDTQYF.

The chain carries TRBV27 and TRBJ2-7, with D possibly TRBD2 on 9 matching bases. The CDR3 runs to 18 residues. Trimming pared 6 bases from V and 1 base from J, leaving 25 bases between. Looked up from germline, CDR1 is MNHEY and CDR2 is SMNVEV (reference sequence). CDR3 sequence reads: CASRKTGARTSDSYEQYF. DNA for the CDR3: TGTGCCAGCAGGAAGACAGGGGCGCGGACTAGCGATTCCTACGAGCAGTACTTC.

This clonotype came up a few times. The gene calls are TRBV19 and TRBJ1-3; D not resolved. The germline V and J ends were trimmed by 4 bases and 0 bases, with 7 bases remaining between them. Germline lookup yields CDR1 LNHDA and CDR2 SQIVND (reference sequence). The CDR3 has 14 amino acids. CDR3 sequence: CASSSPVSGNTIYF. CDR3 in DNA: TGTGCCAGTAGTAGCCCTGTCTCTGGAAACACCATATATTTT.

A few counts support this clonotype. The V and J genes are TRBV28 and TRBJ1-2; 12 bases align to TRBD1. Trimming took 5 bases from V and 8 from J; bases not matched to a gene: 6. CDR3 length: 14 residues. CDR1 is MDHEN and CDR2 is SYDVKM in the germline V gene. The CDR3 sequence is CASSLPGQGAGYTF. The CDR3 bases are TGTGCCAGCAGTCTTCCGGGACAGGGGGCGGGCTACACCTTC.

This clonotype was found many times. The rearrangement uses TRBV2 and TRBJ1-4; TRBD1 aligns across 8 bases. J gave up 4 bases and V 6 bases, and 4 bases lay outside the gene matches. The germline V gene encodes CDR1 SNHLY and CDR2 FYNNEI. The CDR3 consists of 14 residues. The CDR3 nucleotides read TGTGCCAGCAGCGAACAGGGGGATAATGAAAAACTGTTTTTT. Translated, it gives CASSEQGDNEKLFF.

This sequence joins TRBV18 and TRBJ1-2; D may be TRBD1 (5 bases). CDR1 KGHSH and CDR2 LQKENI come from the germline V gene. V was pared by 2 bases and J by 7 bases, with 11 bases between. There are 13 residues in the CDR3. The CDR3 region has the DNA TGTGCCAGCTCACCAATGCAGGGAACTGGCTACACCTTC. It specifies CASSPMQGTGYTF.

J is TRBJ1-6 and V is TRBV7-9; 8 bases agree with TRBD1. Germline CDR1 is SEHNR and CDR2 is FQNEAQ (reference sequence). Germline trimming cut 5 bases from V and 9 bases from J; bases unmatched to any gene: 9. The CDR3 length is 15 residues. CDR3 in amino acids: CASSPNTGGSSPLHF. As DNA, the CDR3 is TGTGCCAGCAGCCCGAATACAGGGGGAAGTTCACCCCTCCACTTT.